This paragraph reports one T cell receptor beta chain. The antigen is undetermined. The data originate from a study of type 1 and type 2 diabetes patients. Study conclusions and caveats: Type 2 diabetes repertoires were more diverse than type 1 diabetes repertoires.

PCR was run on genomic DNA. The TCR beta CDR3 region was amplified using 30 forward and 13 reverse primers. TCRdb reprocessed the multiplex PCR reads with MiXCR, giving one entry per CDR3 protein. Here the sample spans approximately 260,000 distinct CDR3 sequences, around 47% being singletons. No donor had another autoimmune disease or recent infection within four weeks. This TCR was sampled from a man aged 18 to 35 with type 2 diabetes. Sequenced: peripheral blood mononuclear cells (PBMCs).

CDR3 DNA sequence: TGTGCCAGCACAGACAGAAATAGCAATCAGCCCCAGCATTTT. The encoded protein is CASTDRNSNQPQHF. This rearrangement joins TRBV19 to TRBJ1-5; D is perhaps TRBD1 (5 bases). V was clipped by 9 bases and J by 0 bases, with 12 bases between them. The CDR3 covers 14 residues. The germline CDR1 and CDR2 sequences are LNHDA and SQIVND (reference sequence).